This passage covers 9 T cell receptor beta chains from one sample sequenced in a study of blood T cell repertoires in COVID-19. Profiling relied on immunoSEQ multiplex PCR, and the TCRdb table lists in-frame clones only, not all of them. Of roughly 330,000 clones listed, roughly 90% are singletons. Sequencing used peripheral blood. The receptors come from a woman aged 50 to 65 with active or convalescent COVID-19.

The rearrangement links TRBV4-3 to TRBJ2-1, with D possibly TRBD2 on 6 matching bases. Trimming took 1 base from V and 8 from J, leaving 12 bases between them. The CDR3 is made up of 14 amino acids. Germline-derived CDR1 and CDR2 are LGHNA and YSLEER. The CDR3 coding sequence is TGCGCCAGCAGCCAAGTTTGGGGGGTCGATGAGCAGTTCTTC. This sequence encodes CASSQVWGVDEQFF.

This rearrangement joins TRBV28 to TRBJ1-1; the D gene is possibly TRBD1 (5 bases). Germline V CDR1 and CDR2: MDHEN, SYDVKM. V was trimmed by 6 bases and J by 0 bases, leaving 14 bases between them. This CDR3 is 15 amino acids long. CDR3 sequence (DNA): TGTGCCAGCAGGGTCCATGGGGGGATGAACACTGAAGCTTTCTTT. Residues: CASRVHGGMNTEAFF.

The chain couples TRBV30 to TRBJ1-2, with a weak D call TRBD1 (5 bases). This CDR3 contains 12 residues. V shed 2 bases and J shed 8 bases, with 12 bases lying between them. CDR1 is GTSNPN and CDR2 is SVGIG in the germline V gene (reference sequence). CDR3 amino acids: CAWSRGAYGYTF. As DNA, the CDR3 is TGTGCCTGGAGTCGCGGGGCGTACGGCTACACCTTC. Drawing the rest from reference TRBV30 and TRBJ1-2, the complete variable domain is SQTIHQWPATLVQPVGSPLSLECTVEGTSNPNLYWYRQAAGRGLQLLFYSVGIGQISSEVPQNLSASRPQDRQFILSSKKLLLSDSGFYLCAWSRGAYGYTFGSGTRLTVV.

The V call is TRBV20-1, the J call TRBJ1-1, with a tentative D call TRBD1 (5 bases). V shed 3 bases and J shed 6 bases, with 23 bases lying between them. Germline V gene sequence: CDR1 DFQATT, CDR2 SNEGSKA (reference sequence). The CDR3 extends over 16 amino acids. In DNA form, the CDR3 reads TGCAGTGCTAGTGAATGGGCCACGGAGGGCAGGGCTGAAGCTTTCTTT. It is translated as CSASEWATEGRAEAFF.

This chain joins TRBV6-5 and TRBJ2-3, with a possible D match to TRBD2 (5 bases). Trimming took 5 bases from V and 2 from J, leaving 8 bases between them. The CDR3 length is 13 residues. CDR1 is MNHEY, CDR2 SVGAGI, per germline. CDR3 nucleotide sequence: TGTGCCAGCAGTATCGGGGTCACAGATACGCAGTATTTT. Translated: CASSIGVTDTQYF.

The V and J genes are TRBV28 and TRBJ1-1; D call uncertain. CDR3 length equals 15 residues. Germline-derived CDR1 and CDR2 are MDHEN and SYDVKM. The V end was cut by 5 bases, the J end by 0 bases, with 13 bases between. The CDR3 nucleotides read TGTGCCAGCAGTGCCGGGAGGTTCATGAACACTGAAGCTTTCTTT. It is translated as CASSAGRFMNTEAFF.

The rearrangement links TRBV7-8 to TRBJ1-2; weak D call: TRBD1 (6 bases). The CDR3 totals 16 residues. Germline CDR1 is SGHVS and CDR2 is FQNEAQ. V gave up 1 base and J gave up 5 bases, with 17 bases separating them. CDR3 protein: CASSLEWTAEAYGYTF. The CDR3 DNA is TGTGCCAGCAGCTTAGAGTGGACAGCCGAAGCTTATGGCTACACCTTC.

V usage is TRBV14 and J usage is TRBJ2-3; TRBD2 agrees at 13 bases. This CDR3 has 18 residues. From germline, CDR1 is SGHDN and CDR2 FVKESK. Losses at the gene ends were 4 bases for V and 2 bases for J; bases not matched to a gene: 9. CDR3 loop: CASSPGLAGRYSTDTQYF. CDR3 in DNA: TGTGCCAGCAGCCCGGGACTAGCGGGGAGATATTCCACAGATACGCAGTATTTT.

The rearrangement uses TRBV29-1 and TRBJ1-1; weak D call: TRBD1 (5 bases). Trimming stripped 7 bases from V and 4 bases from J, with 10 bases between. The CDR3 sequence is 11 residues long. The germline gives CDR1 SQVTM, CDR2 ANQGSEA. The chain's CDR3 is CSGERGTEAFF. CDR3 DNA sequence: TGCAGCGGGGAAAGGGGCACTGAAGCTTTCTTT. The entire variable domain, with the rest obtained from reference TRBV29-1 and TRBJ1-1, is as follows: SAVISQKPSRDICQRGTSLTIQCQVDSQVTMMFWYRQQPGQSLTLIATANQGSEATYESGFVIDKFPISRPNLTFSTLTVSNMSPEDSSIYLCSGERGTEAFFGQGTRLTVV.